Shown below are 31 T cell receptor beta chains from a single sample sequenced in a study of monozygotic twins with inflammatory bowel disease. TCRdb derives one entry per CDR3 protein from the 5' RACE reads, leaving out DNA. In all, the sample yields approximately 160,000 distinct CDR3 sequences. Specimen: blood. The source is a human donor with ulcerative colitis or Crohn's disease, or a healthy co-twin of an affected twin (not recorded which).

The CDR3 here is CASSLVDKETQYF. This sequence joins TRBV5-6 and TRBJ2-5. The CDR3 contains 13 residues. Germline loops: CDR1 SGHDT, CDR2 YYEEEE.

The V gene is TRBV7-9, the J gene TRBJ2-3; TCRdb returns TRBD1, unconfirmable since there is no DNA. Per germline, CDR1 SEHNR and CDR2 FQNEAQ (reference sequence). The CDR3 contains 14 residues. The CDR3 loop reads CASSWDDGTDTQYF.

The chain's CDR3 is CASSQNVQNYGYTF. The genes are TRBV3-1 and TRBJ1-2. The germline V gene has CDR1 LGHDT and CDR2 YNNKEL (reference sequence). The CDR3 loop spans 14 amino acids.

The rearrangement links TRBV20-1 to TRBJ1-5. Per the germline V gene, CDR1 is DFQATT and CDR2 is SNEGSKA (reference sequence). The length of the CDR3 is 13 residues. The CDR3: CSARDGWDQPQHF.

The J gene is TRBJ1-2, the V gene TRBV15. Germline CDR1 and CDR2: LNHNV and YYDKDF (reference sequence). The CDR3 contains 14 residues. CDR3 protein: CATSQGDGNYGYTF. Using reference TRBV15 and TRBJ1-2 for the parts outside the CDR3, the full variable domain is DAMVIQNPRYQVTQFGKPVTLSCSQTLNHNVMYWYQQKSSQAPKLLFHYYDKDFNNEADTPDNFQSRRPNTSFCFLDIRSPGLGDTAMYLCATSQGDGNYGYTFGSGTRLTVV.

V and J are TRBV20-1 and TRBJ2-2; TCRdb's D gene call, TRBD1, goes unchecked for lack of DNA. Per the germline V gene, CDR1 is DFQATT and CDR2 is SNEGSKA (reference sequence). The CDR3 is 18 residues long. CDR3 in amino acids: CSAPHGTGGLKNTGELFF.

V is TRBV5-1 and J is TRBJ2-5; as DNA is missing, the TRBD2 call by TCRdb cannot be tested. CDR1 and CDR2 from the germline V gene are SGHRS and YFSETQ. This CDR3 has 14 residues. The chain's CDR3 is CASSLGLAGETQYF. Full variable domain (outside the CDR3, taken from reference TRBV5-1 and TRBJ2-5): KAGVTQTPRYLIKTRGQQVTLSCSPISGHRSVSWYQQTPGQGLQFLFEYFSETQRNKGNFPGRFSGRQFSNSRSEMNVSTLELGDSALYLCASSLGLAGETQYFGPGTRLLVL.

The J gene is TRBJ2-5, the V gene TRBV7-2; the TRBD2 assignment by TCRdb is unverifiable without DNA. The CDR3 extends over 16 amino acids. CDR1 SGHTA and CDR2 FQGNSA come from the germline V gene. The CDR3 loop reads CASSLITSGRAETQYF.

This chain joins TRBV20-1 and TRBJ1-5. Germline V gene data show CDR1 as DFQATT and CDR2 as SNEGSKA (reference sequence). The CDR3 contains 15 residues. The CDR3 region is CSASGELGSNQPQHF.

The rearrangement links TRBV20-1 to TRBJ2-5; the D gene TCRdb calls, TRBD2, cannot be checked with no DNA. Germline V gene lookup returns CDR1 DFQATT and CDR2 SNEGSKA (reference sequence). The CDR3 has 20 amino acids. The chain's CDR3 is CSARDVSLALAGGSRETQYF.

This chain links TRBV7-9 with TRBJ1-4; absent DNA, TCRdb's TRBD1 call cannot be checked. Germline loops: CDR1 SEHNR, CDR2 FQNEAQ (reference sequence). The CDR3 is 15 amino acids. The CDR3 sequence is CASSLDTPGREKLFF.

The chain recombines TRBV7-6 with TRBJ2-3. Germline V gene data show CDR1 as SGHVS and CDR2 as FNYEAQ. The CDR3 covers 15 residues. CDR3 loop: CASSLGVGYTDTQYF.

This chain links TRBV2 with TRBJ1-1; TCRdb outputs TRBD1, but without DNA this stays unchecked. This CDR3 has 14 residues. Per germline, CDR1 SNHLY and CDR2 FYNNEI. CDR3 protein: CASSRDRWDTEAFF.

V is TRBV7-9 and J is TRBJ1-4; the TCRdb D gene call, TRBD1, has no DNA to confirm it. The CDR3 covers 16 residues. CDR1 is SEHNR and CDR2 is FQNEAQ in the germline V gene (reference sequence). The CDR3 spells CASSARNRDRDEKLFF.

The chain has TRBV28 and TRBJ2-7; TCRdb calls TRBD1, which cannot be checked without DNA. Germline CDR1 reads MDHEN; CDR2 reads SYDVKM. This CDR3 is 15 amino acids long. CDR3 protein: CASSHRRGFSYEQYF.

The chain's CDR3 is CASSLAFGATDTQYF. The V call is TRBV5-8, the J call TRBJ2-3. CDR1 is SGHTS, CDR2 YDEGEE, per germline. The CDR3 totals 15 residues. Using reference TRBV5-8 and TRBJ2-3 for the parts outside the CDR3, the full variable domain is EAGVTQSPTHLIKTRGQQATLRCSPISGHTSVYWYQQALGLGLQFLLWYDEGEERNRGNFPPRFSGRQFPNYSSELNVNALELEDSALYLCASSLAFGATDTQYFGPGTRLTVL.

The chain recombines TRBV7-2 with TRBJ2-3. The germline V gene has CDR1 SGHTA and CDR2 FQGNSA. The length of the CDR3 is 16 residues. The chain's CDR3 is CASSLEVTRSTDTQYF.

V is TRBV27 and J is TRBJ2-7; TCRdb's D call, TRBD1, is unchecked because there is no DNA. The CDR3 is 13 residues long. Germline V lookup: CDR1 MNHEY, CDR2 SMNVEV (reference sequence). CDR3 in amino acids: CASSLRGDYEQYF.

The chain links TRBV20-1 to TRBJ1-3. Germline-derived CDR1 and CDR2 are DFQATT and SNEGSKA (reference sequence). CDR3 size: 13 residues. The CDR3 here is CSARPKGGNTIYF.

The chain employs TRBV7-2 and TRBJ2-2. This CDR3 contains 14 residues. The germline gives CDR1 SGHTA, CDR2 FQGNSA. CDR3: CASSFESNTGELFF.

The CDR3 here is CASSQEGGRITDTQYF. This chain links TRBV4-3 with TRBJ2-3; as DNA is missing, the TRBD2 call by TCRdb cannot be tested. This CDR3 is 16 amino acids long. Per germline, CDR1 LGHNA and CDR2 YSLEER.

The V gene is TRBV5-1, the J gene TRBJ2-2. Germline V gives CDR1 SGHRS, CDR2 YFSETQ. The CDR3 consists of 15 residues. CDR3 in amino acids: CASSLGQRSTGELFF. The complete variable domain, with remaining parts taken from reference TRBV5-1 and TRBJ2-2, reads KAGVTQTPRYLIKTRGQQVTLSCSPISGHRSVSWYQQTPGQGLQFLFEYFSETQRNKGNFPGRFSGRQFSNSRSEMNVSTLELGDSALYLCASSLGQRSTGELFFGEGSRLTVL.

The chain carries TRBV18 and TRBJ1-6. Germline loops: CDR1 KGHSH, CDR2 LQKENI. The CDR3 is 16 residues long. The CDR3 region is CASSPRRDLNHSPLHF.

This chain links TRBV5-5 with TRBJ2-1; checking the TCRdb D call of TRBD2 is not possible without DNA. The CDR3 is 13 amino acids. The germline V gene has CDR1 SGHKS and CDR2 YYEKEE (reference sequence). CDR3 loop: CASSGTRENEQFF.

This chain connects TRBV7-2 to TRBJ1-1. Germline V gene sequence: CDR1 SGHTA, CDR2 FQGNSA. This CDR3 contains 15 residues. CDR3 region: CASSLTTQVNTEAFF.

This rearrangement joins TRBV10-3 to TRBJ2-7; TCRdb calls TRBD2, which cannot be checked without DNA. CDR1 and CDR2 (germline): ENHRY, SYGVKD. CDR3 length: 14 residues. CDR3 in amino acids: CAISESPSRDEQYF.

The rearrangement links TRBV6-5 to TRBJ1-1; TCRdb designates TRBD1, a call that cannot be tested without DNA. The CDR3 has 16 residues. CDR1 is MNHEY, CDR2 SVGAGI, per germline. CDR3 protein: CASSYFLGQGGTEAFF.

The rearrangement links TRBV18 to TRBJ2-5. The CDR3 extends over 14 amino acids. Per the germline V gene, CDR1 is KGHSH and CDR2 is LQKENI. CDR3 region: CASSPPGTQETQYF.

This chain joins TRBV11-2 and TRBJ2-1; TCRdb picks TRBD1, but there is no DNA to check that call. The V gene's germline CDR1 is SGHAT and CDR2 FQNNGV. The CDR3 consists of 17 residues. The CDR3 loop reads CASSYAGGQLSYNEQFF. Full variable domain (rest looked up from reference TRBV11-2 and TRBJ2-1): EAGVAQSPRYKIIEKRQSVAFWCNPISGHATLYWYQQILGQGPKLLIQFQNNGVVDDSQLPKDRFSAERLKGVDSTLKIQPAKLEDSAVYLCASSYAGGQLSYNEQFFGPGTRLTVL.

The chain recombines TRBV20-1 with TRBJ1-1; as DNA is missing, the TRBD1 call by TCRdb cannot be tested. CDR1 is DFQATT, CDR2 SNEGSKA, per germline (reference sequence). The CDR3 runs 14 residues. The CDR3: CSAKPGRVGAEAFF.

This rearrangement joins TRBV27 to TRBJ1-2. This CDR3 region has 13 residues. Germline V gives CDR1 MNHEY, CDR2 SMNVEV (reference sequence). CDR3 in amino acids: CASSLNANYGYTF.